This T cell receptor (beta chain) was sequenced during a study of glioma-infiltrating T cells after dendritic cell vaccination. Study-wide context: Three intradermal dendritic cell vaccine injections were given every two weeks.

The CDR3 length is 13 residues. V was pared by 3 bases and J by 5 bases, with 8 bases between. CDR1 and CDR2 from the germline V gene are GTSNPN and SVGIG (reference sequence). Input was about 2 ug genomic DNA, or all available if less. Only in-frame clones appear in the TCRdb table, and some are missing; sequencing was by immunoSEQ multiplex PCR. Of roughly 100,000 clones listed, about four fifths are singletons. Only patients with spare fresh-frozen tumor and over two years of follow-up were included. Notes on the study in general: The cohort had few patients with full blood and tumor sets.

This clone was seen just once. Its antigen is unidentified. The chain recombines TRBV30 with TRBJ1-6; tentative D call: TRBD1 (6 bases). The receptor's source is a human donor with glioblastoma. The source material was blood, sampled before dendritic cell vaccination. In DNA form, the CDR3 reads TGTGCCTGGAGGGACAGAAATAATTCACCCCTCCACTTT. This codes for CAWRDRNNSPLHF.